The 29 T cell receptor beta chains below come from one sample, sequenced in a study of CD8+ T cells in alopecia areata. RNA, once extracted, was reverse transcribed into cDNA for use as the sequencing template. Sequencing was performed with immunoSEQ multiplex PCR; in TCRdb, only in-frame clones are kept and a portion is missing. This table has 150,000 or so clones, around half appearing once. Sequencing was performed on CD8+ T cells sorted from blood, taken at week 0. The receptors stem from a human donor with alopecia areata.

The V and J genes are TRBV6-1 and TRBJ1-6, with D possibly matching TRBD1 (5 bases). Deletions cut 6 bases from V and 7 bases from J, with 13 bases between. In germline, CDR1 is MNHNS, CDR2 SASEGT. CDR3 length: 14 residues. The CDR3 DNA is TGTGCCAGCAGGAAGGGGCGTCGAAATTCACCCCTCCACTTT. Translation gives CASRKGRRNSPLHF.

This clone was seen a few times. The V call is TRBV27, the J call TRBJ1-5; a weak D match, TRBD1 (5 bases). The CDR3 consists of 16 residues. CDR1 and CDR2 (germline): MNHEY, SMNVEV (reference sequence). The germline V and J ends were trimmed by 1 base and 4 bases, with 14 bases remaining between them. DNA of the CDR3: TGTGCCAGCAGTTTATATTGGGCGGGGGGAAATCAGCCCCAGCATTTT. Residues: CASSLYWAGGNQPQHF.

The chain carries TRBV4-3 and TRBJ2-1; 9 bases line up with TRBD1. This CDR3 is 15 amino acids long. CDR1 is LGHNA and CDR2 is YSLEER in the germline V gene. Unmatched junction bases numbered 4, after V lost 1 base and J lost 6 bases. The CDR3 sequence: CASSQVDRGGNEQFF. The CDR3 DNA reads TGCGCCAGCAGCCAAGTGGACAGGGGAGGCAATGAGCAGTTCTTC.

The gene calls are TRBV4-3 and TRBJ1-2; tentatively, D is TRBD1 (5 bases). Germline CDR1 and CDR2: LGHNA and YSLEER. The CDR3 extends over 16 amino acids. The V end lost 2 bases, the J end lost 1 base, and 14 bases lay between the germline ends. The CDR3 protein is CASSQKRGPDNYGYTF. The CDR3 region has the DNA TGCGCCAGCAGCCAAAAGAGGGGACCGGATAACTATGGCTACACCTTC.

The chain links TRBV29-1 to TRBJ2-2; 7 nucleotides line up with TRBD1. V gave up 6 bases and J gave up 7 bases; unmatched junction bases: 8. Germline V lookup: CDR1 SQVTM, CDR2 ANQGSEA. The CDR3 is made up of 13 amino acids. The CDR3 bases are TGCAGCGTGACGGGACAGTATATCGGGGAGCTGTTTTTT. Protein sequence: CSVTGQYIGELFF.

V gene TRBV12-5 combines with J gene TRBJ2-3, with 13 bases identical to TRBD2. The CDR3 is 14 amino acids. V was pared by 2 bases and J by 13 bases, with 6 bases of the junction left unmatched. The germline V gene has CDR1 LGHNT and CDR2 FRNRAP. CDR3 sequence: CASGLMTGTSGEYF. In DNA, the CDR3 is TGTGCTAGTGGTTTGATGACCGGGACTAGCGGGGAGTATTTT.

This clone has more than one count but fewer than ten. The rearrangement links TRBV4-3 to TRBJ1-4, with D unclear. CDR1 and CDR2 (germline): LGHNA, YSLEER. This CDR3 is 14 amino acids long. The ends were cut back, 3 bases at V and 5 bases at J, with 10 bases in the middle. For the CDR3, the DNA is TGCGCCAGCAGCCAGCGCCTACAGAATGAAAAACTGTTTTTT. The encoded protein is CASSQRLQNEKLFF.

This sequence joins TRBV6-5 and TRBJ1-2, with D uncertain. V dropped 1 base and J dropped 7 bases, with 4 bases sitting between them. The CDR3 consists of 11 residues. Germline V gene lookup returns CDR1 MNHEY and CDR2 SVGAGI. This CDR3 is CASSYLGGYTF. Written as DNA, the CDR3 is TGTGCCAGCAGTTACTTGGGTGGCTACACCTTC.

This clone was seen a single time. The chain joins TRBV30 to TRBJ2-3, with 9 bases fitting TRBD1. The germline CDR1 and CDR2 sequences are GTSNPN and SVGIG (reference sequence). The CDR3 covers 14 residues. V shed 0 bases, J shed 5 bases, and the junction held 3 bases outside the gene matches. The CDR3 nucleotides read TGTGCCTGGAGTGTACGACAGGGGGGAGATACGCAGTATTTT. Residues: CAWSVRQGGDTQYF.

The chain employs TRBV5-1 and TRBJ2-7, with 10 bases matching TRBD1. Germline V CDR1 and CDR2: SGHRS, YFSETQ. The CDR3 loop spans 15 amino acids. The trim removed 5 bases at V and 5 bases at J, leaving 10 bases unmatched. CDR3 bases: TGCGCCAGCAGTCCCGGACAGGGGGGAAATAACGAGCAGTACTTC. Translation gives CASSPGQGGNNEQYF.

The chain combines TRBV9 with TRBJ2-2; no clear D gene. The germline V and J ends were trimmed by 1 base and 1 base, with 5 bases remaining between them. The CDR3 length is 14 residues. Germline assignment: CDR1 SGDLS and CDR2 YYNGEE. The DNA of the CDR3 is TGTGCCAGCAGCGTAAAGAGGAACACCGGGGAGCTGTTTTTT. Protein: CASSVKRNTGELFF.

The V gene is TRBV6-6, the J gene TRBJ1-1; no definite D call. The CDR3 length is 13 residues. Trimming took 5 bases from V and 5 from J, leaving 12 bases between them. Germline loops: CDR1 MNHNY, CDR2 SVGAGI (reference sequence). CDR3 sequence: CASSLLGETEAFF. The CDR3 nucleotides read TGTGCCAGCAGTCTACTCGGGGAGACTGAAGCTTTCTTT.

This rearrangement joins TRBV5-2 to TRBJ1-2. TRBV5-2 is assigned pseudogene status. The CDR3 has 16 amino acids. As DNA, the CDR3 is TGCGCCAGCAGCCAAGTTTCGCTAGCCACAGACTATGGCTACACCTTC. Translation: CASSQVSLATDYGYTF.

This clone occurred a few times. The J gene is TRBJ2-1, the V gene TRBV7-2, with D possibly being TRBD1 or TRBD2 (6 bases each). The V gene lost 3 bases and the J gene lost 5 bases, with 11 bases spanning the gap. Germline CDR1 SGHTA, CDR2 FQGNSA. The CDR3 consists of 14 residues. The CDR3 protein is CASSFGGGHNEQFF. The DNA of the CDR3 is TGTGCCAGCAGCTTCGGAGGGGGACACAATGAGCAGTTCTTC.

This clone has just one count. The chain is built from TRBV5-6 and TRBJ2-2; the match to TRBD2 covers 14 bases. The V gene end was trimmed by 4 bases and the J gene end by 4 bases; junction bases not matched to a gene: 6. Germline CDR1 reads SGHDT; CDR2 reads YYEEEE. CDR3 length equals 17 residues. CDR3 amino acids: CASSDTGTSGGTGELFF. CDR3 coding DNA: TGTGCCAGCAGCGACACCGGGACTAGCGGGGGCACCGGGGAGCTGTTTTTT.

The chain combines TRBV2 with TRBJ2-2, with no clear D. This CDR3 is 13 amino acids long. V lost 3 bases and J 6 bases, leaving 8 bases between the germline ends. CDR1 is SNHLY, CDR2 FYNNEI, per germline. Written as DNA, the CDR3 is TGTGCCAGCAGTGATCGTGTGGCCGGGGAGCTGTTTTTT. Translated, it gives CASSDRVAGELFF.

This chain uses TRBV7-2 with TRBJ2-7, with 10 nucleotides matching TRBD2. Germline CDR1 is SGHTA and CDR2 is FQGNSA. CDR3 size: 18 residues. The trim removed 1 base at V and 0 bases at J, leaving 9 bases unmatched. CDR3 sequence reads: CASSLGSSGGPNSYEQYF. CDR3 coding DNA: TGTGCCAGCAGCTTAGGCTCTAGCGGGGGCCCTAACTCCTACGAGCAGTACTTC. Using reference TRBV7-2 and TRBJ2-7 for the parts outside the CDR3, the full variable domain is GAGVSQSPSNKVTEKGKDVELRCDPISGHTALYWYRQSLGQGLEFLIYFQGNSAPDKSGLPSDRFSAERTGGSVSTLTIQRTQQEDSAVYLCASSLGSSGGPNSYEQYFGPGTRLTVT.

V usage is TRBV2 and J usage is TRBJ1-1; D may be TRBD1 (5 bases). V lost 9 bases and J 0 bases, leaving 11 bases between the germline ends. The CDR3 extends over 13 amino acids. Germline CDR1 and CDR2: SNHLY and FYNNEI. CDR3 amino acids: CASNGGLNTEAFF. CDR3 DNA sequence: TGTGCCAGTAATGGGGGTTTGAACACTGAAGCTTTCTTT.

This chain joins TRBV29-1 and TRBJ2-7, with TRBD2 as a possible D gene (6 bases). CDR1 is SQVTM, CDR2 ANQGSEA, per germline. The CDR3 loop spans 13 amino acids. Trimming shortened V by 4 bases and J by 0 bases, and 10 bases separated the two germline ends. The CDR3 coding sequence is TGCAGCGTTGTTGGGGGGAGCTCCTACGAGCAGTACTTC. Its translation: CSVVGGSSYEQYF.

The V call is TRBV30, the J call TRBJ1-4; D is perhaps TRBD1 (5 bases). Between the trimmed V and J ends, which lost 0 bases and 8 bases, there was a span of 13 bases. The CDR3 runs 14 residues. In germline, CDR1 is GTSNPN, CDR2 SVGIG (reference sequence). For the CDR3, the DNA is TGTGCCTGGAGTGTCTTGGGACTTAAAGAAAAACTGTTTTTT. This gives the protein CAWSVLGLKEKLFF.

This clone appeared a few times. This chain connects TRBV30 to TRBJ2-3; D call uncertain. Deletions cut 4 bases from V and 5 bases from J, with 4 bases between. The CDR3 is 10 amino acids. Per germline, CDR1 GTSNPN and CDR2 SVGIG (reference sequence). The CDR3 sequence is CAWKKDTQYF. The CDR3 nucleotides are TGTGCCTGGAAAAAAGATACGCAGTATTTT.

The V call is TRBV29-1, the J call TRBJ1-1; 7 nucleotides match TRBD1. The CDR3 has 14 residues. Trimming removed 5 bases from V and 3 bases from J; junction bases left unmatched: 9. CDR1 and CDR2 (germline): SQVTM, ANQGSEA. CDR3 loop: CSVPPGTAYTEAFF. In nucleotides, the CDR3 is TGCAGCGTTCCCCCGGGGACAGCGTACACTGAAGCTTTCTTT.

CDR3 region: CASKDGDSYEQYF. The CDR3, as DNA: TGTGCCAGCAAAGACGGGGACTCCTACGAGCAGTACTTC. The J gene is TRBJ2-7, the V gene TRBV7-9, with D possibly matching TRBD2 (5 bases). The V and J ends lost 7 bases and 0 bases respectively, with 10 bases between them. CDR3 length: 13 residues. Germline CDR1 and CDR2: SEHNR and FQNEAQ (reference sequence).

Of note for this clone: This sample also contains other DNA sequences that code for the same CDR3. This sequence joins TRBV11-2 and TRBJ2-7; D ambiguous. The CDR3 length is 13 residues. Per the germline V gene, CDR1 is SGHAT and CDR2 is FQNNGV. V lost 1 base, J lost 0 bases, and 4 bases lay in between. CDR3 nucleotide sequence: TGTGCCAGCAGCTTAGGGGGCTCCTACGAGCAGTACTTC. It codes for CASSLGGSYEQYF.

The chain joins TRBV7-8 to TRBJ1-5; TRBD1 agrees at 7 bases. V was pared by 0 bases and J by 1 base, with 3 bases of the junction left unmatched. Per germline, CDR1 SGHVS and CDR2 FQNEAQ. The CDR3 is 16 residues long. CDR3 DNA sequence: TGTGCCAGCAGCTTAGCGATCAGGGGGAGCAATCAGCCCCAGCATTTT. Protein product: CASSLAIRGSNQPQHF.

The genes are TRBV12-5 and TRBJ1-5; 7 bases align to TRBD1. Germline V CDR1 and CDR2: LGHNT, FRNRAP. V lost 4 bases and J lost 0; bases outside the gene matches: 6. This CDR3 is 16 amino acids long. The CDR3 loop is CASGSQTGLSNQPQHF. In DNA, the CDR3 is TGTGCTAGTGGTTCCCAGACAGGGCTTAGCAATCAGCCCCAGCATTTT.

The CDR3 bases are TGTGCCAGCAGCTTAGGGAGCGGAGGCTACACCTTC. This sequence encodes CASSLGSGGYTF. The chain uses TRBV7-2 and TRBJ1-2; D is undetermined. Germline V gene lookup returns CDR1 SGHTA and CDR2 FQGNSA. The CDR3 is 12 residues long. V lost 1 base, J lost 8 bases, and 8 bases lay in between.

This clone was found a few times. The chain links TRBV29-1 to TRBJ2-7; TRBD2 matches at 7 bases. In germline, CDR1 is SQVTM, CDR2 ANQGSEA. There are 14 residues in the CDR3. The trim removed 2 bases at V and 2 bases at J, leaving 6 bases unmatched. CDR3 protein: CSVERAGETYEQYF. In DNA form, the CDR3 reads TGCAGCGTTGAAAGGGCGGGGGAGACCTACGAGCAGTACTTC.

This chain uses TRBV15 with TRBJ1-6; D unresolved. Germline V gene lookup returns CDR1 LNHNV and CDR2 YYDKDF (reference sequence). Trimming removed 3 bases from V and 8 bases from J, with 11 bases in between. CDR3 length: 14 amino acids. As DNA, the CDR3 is TGTGCCACCAGCAGGAGCATTGCGGATTCACCCCTCCACTTT. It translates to CATSRSIADSPLHF.